These 32 T cell receptor beta chains were all obtained from the same sample, sequenced in a study of T cell changes during pregnancy in multiple sclerosis. Only in-frame clones appear in the TCRdb table, and some are missing; sequencing was by immunoSEQ multiplex PCR. The top ten clones hold 0.56% of a sample with tens of thousands of clones, around 90% of them seen once. The sequencing used CD4+ T cells from peripheral blood mononuclear cells, collected before pregnancy. The receptor set was obtained from a female donor with multiple sclerosis, enrolled in a pregnancy study.

J is TRBJ1-6 and V is TRBV5-1; 8 bases line up with TRBD1. J lost 9 bases, V lost 3 bases, and 8 bases had no gene match. The CDR3 is 15 residues long. The germline V gene encodes CDR1 SGHRS and CDR2 YFSETQ. CDR3 amino acids: CASSWGTGGSSPLHF. In DNA form, the CDR3 reads TGCGCCAGCAGCTGGGGGACAGGAGGAAGTTCACCCCTCCACTTT.

This chain uses TRBV5-1 with TRBJ2-1, with TRBD2 as a possible D gene (6 bases). The V gene's germline CDR1 is SGHRS and CDR2 YFSETQ. The CDR3 runs to 16 residues. V lost 0 bases and J lost 4, with 14 bases in between. The CDR3 nucleotides are TGCGCCAGCAGCTTGGTCGGGGGACTCCTGTACAATGAGCAGTTCTTC. Residues: CASSLVGGLLYNEQFF.

This chain uses TRBV6-5 with TRBJ2-5, with TRBD1 matching over 8 bases. Germline V gives CDR1 MNHEY, CDR2 SVGAGI. The CDR3 is 15 residues long. With V trimmed by 6 bases and J by 1 base, 7 bases remained unmatched. CDR3 DNA sequence: TGTGCCAGCAGCCGACATGGGACAGGCCAAGAGACCCAGTACTTC. Protein product: CASSRHGTGQETQYF.

The chain has TRBV5-1 and TRBJ2-3; D unclear. CDR3 length: 13 residues. The germline V gene has CDR1 SGHRS and CDR2 YFSETQ. Trimming took 1 base from V and 0 from J, leaving 3 bases between them. In DNA, the CDR3 is TGCGCCAGCAGCTTGCATAGCACAGATACGCAGTATTTT. This gives the protein CASSLHSTDTQYF.

This clone was observed a handful of times. The V gene is TRBV10-1, the J gene TRBJ1-1, with a possible D match to TRBD1 (5 bases). V lost 3 bases to trimming and J lost 4 bases, with 6 bases between them. Germline V gene data show CDR1 as WNHNN and CDR2 as SYGVQD (reference sequence). The CDR3 sequence is 12 residues long. The CDR3 sequence: CASSDQGTEAFF. CDR3 nucleotides: TGCGCCAGCAGTGATCAGGGCACTGAAGCTTTCTTT.

This chain connects TRBV19 to TRBJ2-1; the D gene is possibly TRBD1 (6 bases). CDR3 size: 12 residues. From germline, CDR1 is LNHDA and CDR2 SQIVND (reference sequence). The CDR3 nucleotides are TGTGCTACAGGGCTAACCTACAATGAGCAGTTCTTC. This gives the protein CATGLTYNEQFF.

The chain is built from TRBV7-2 and TRBJ2-1, with a weak D call TRBD2 (7 bases). The length of the CDR3 is 15 residues. Germline V lookup: CDR1 SGHTA, CDR2 FQGNSA. V was trimmed by 2 bases and J by 7 bases, leaving 15 bases between them. The CDR3 bases are TGTGCCAGCAGCTTATTCCCCCGGGGGGCGAATGAGCAGTTCTTC. Translated, it gives CASSLFPRGANEQFF.

The V and J genes are TRBV18 and TRBJ2-2; TRBD1 matches 7 bases. Trimming took 3 bases from V and 4 from J; bases not matched to a gene: 2. The CDR3 loop spans 14 amino acids. Germline CDR1 and CDR2: KGHSH and LQKENI. CDR3 loop: CASSPGTATGELFF. The CDR3 DNA reads TGTGCCAGCTCACCCGGGACAGCCACCGGGGAGCTGTTTTTT.

This chain uses TRBV16 with TRBJ1-2; D perhaps matches TRBD1 (6 bases). CDR1 is KGHSY and CDR2 is FQNENV in the germline V gene. The CDR3 length is 15 residues. Trimming removed 4 bases from V and 1 base from J, with 13 bases in between. This chain's CDR3 is CASSLRTDHNYGYTF. The DNA for the CDR3 is TGTGCCAGCAGCCTAAGGACAGATCATAACTATGGCTACACCTTC.

J is TRBJ2-5 and V is TRBV6-6; D possibly corresponds to TRBD2 (5 bases). CDR3 length: 15 residues. V was trimmed by 2 bases and J by 1 base, leaving 11 bases between them. Germline assignment: CDR1 MNHNY and CDR2 SVGAGI (reference sequence). The CDR3 bases are TGTGCCAGCAGTTACGGCCGACTAAGCCAAGAGACCCAGTACTTC. Encoded protein: CASSYGRLSQETQYF.

The chain employs TRBV21-1 and TRBJ1-2; the table's D call, TRBD1, has no DNA check behind it. TRBV21-1 is a pseudogene segment. The CDR3 length is 15 residues. The chain's CDR3 is CASSSRDREDYGYTF. CDR3 nucleotide sequence: TGTGCCAGCAGCTCCCGGGACAGGGAGGACTATGGCTACACCTTC.

The genes are TRBV6-6 and TRBJ2-1, with D perhaps matching TRBD1 (6 bases). CDR3 length: 15 amino acids. Trimming stripped 2 bases from V and 2 bases from J, with 10 bases between. Germline CDR1 MNHNY, CDR2 SVGAGI (reference sequence). The CDR3 here is CASSYPPGAYNEQFF. Here the CDR3 DNA reads TGTGCCAGCAGTTACCCCCCAGGGGCCTACAATGAGCAGTTCTTC.

This clone was observed a few times. The same CDR3 is also encoded by other DNA sequences in this sample. The genes are TRBV29-1 and TRBJ1-1; D uncertain. V lost 7 bases, J lost 1 base, and 4 bases lay in between. The CDR3 covers 10 residues. CDR1 and CDR2 from the germline V gene are SQVTM and ANQGSEA. The CDR3 loop reads CSGQNTEAFF. CDR3 sequence (DNA): TGCAGCGGGCAGAACACTGAAGCTTTCTTT.

This rearrangement joins TRBV5-4 to TRBJ1-2; weak D call: TRBD1 (6 bases). Trimming took off 0 bases at V and 7 bases at J, with 13 bases between the two ends. CDR3 length: 14 amino acids. CDR1 and CDR2 (germline): SGHNT, YYREEE (reference sequence). DNA of the CDR3: TGTGCCAGCAGCTTGGATTTGGGGGCTCCTGGCTACACCTTC. Translating it yields CASSLDLGAPGYTF.

The chain has TRBV18 and TRBJ1-4; a possible D gene is TRBD1 (5 bases). This CDR3 has 15 amino acids. Germline V gives CDR1 KGHSH, CDR2 LQKENI. The ends were cut back, 1 base at V and 4 bases at J, with 10 bases in the middle. The CDR3 reads CASSPQDIFNEKLFF. In DNA, the CDR3 is TGTGCCAGCTCACCACAGGACATATTTAATGAAAAACTGTTTTTT.

The J gene is TRBJ1-1, the V gene TRBV5-1, with D maybe TRBD1 (5 bases). The V end lost 1 base, the J end lost 1 base, and 8 bases lay between the germline ends. The CDR3 consists of 14 residues. Germline-derived CDR1 and CDR2 are SGHRS and YFSETQ. The CDR3 DNA sequence: TGCGCCAGCAGCTTGTCCACAGGGAACACTGAAGCTTTCTTT. Translated: CASSLSTGNTEAFF.

This chain connects TRBV29-1 to TRBJ2-2; D not certain. The germline CDR1 and CDR2 sequences are SQVTM and ANQGSEA. This CDR3 is built from 11 residues. Trimming shortened V by 3 bases and J by 6 bases, and 5 bases separated the two germline ends. CDR3 DNA sequence: TGCAGCGTTGACGGAGCCGGGGAGCTGTTTTTT. This codes for CSVDGAGELFF.

The J gene is TRBJ1-1, the V gene TRBV15; possibly TRBD1 for D (5 bases). Trimming took 5 bases from V and 1 from J, leaving 8 bases between them. CDR3 length equals 13 residues. Germline CDR1 LNHNV, CDR2 YYDKDF (reference sequence). This CDR3 reads CATSGRENTEAFF. The DNA of the CDR3 is TGTGCCACCAGCGGCAGGGAGAACACTGAAGCTTTCTTT. Based on the CDR3 plus reference TRBV15 and TRBJ1-1, the full variable domain is DAMVIQNPRYQVTQFGKPVTLSCSQTLNHNVMYWYQQKSSQAPKLLFHYYDKDFNNEADTPDNFQSRRPNTSFCFLDIRSPGLGDTAMYLCATSGRENTEAFFGQGTRLTVV.

The genes are TRBV7-2 and TRBJ2-1; 9 nucleotides match TRBD2. Germline CDR1 SGHTA, CDR2 FQGNSA. J was trimmed by 4 bases and V by 1 base; bases with no gene match: 11. This CDR3 region has 18 residues. Here the CDR3 reads CASSLGLLGRGGYNEQFF. The CDR3 nucleotides read TGTGCCAGCAGCTTAGGATTGTTGGGGCGGGGGGGGTACAATGAGCAGTTCTTC.

This chain joins TRBV6-1 and TRBJ1-1; no definite D call. This CDR3 contains 12 residues. V was trimmed by 6 bases and J by 5 bases, leaving 10 bases between them. Germline V gene data show CDR1 as MNHNS and CDR2 as SASEGT. DNA of the CDR3: TGTGCCAGCAGGGAGGGAGTGACTGAAGCTTTCTTT. Its protein is CASREGVTEAFF.

The rearrangement uses TRBV5-4 and TRBJ2-5; 8 bases align to TRBD2. There are 15 residues in the CDR3. CDR1 is SGHNT, CDR2 YYREEE, per germline (reference sequence). V lost 4 bases and J lost 5; bases outside the gene matches: 10. DNA for the CDR3: TGTGCCAGCAGCCCTACCTCGGGGGGGATGGAGACCCAGTACTTC. Its translation: CASSPTSGGMETQYF.

This chain connects TRBV27 to TRBJ2-3; 12 bases match TRBD2. Looked up from germline, CDR1 is MNHEY and CDR2 is SMNVEV (reference sequence). This CDR3 has 17 amino acids. V shed 6 bases, J shed 5 bases, and the junction held 12 bases outside the gene matches. The CDR3 sequence: CASRKLAGGKVEDTQYF. The DNA of the CDR3 is TGTGCCAGCAGGAAACTAGCGGGGGGCAAAGTTGAAGATACGCAGTATTTT.

The V gene is TRBV6-5, the J gene TRBJ2-3, with TRBD2 matching over 12 bases. The CDR3 sequence is 15 residues long. The trim removed 6 bases at V and 4 bases at J, leaving 5 bases unmatched. The germline gives CDR1 MNHEY, CDR2 SVGAGI. The CDR3 here is CASSTRLAGADTQYF. Written as DNA, the CDR3 is TGTGCCAGCAGCACAAGACTAGCGGGGGCAGATACGCAGTATTTT.

V usage is TRBV11-2 and J usage is TRBJ1-2; D unresolved. The CDR3 length is 16 residues. CDR1 and CDR2 from the germline V gene are SGHAT and FQNNGV. V lost 2 bases and J lost 4, with 17 bases in between. CDR3 sequence: CASSLLGSGQSYGYTF. In nucleotides, the CDR3 is TGTGCCAGCAGCTTATTGGGTTCGGGTCAGTCCTATGGCTACACCTTC.

V gene TRBV5-4 combines with J gene TRBJ1-2, with 7 bases that match TRBD1. The V gene end was trimmed by 3 bases and the J gene end by 3 bases; junction bases not matched to a gene: 14. The CDR3 is made up of 17 amino acids. Germline CDR1 reads SGHNT; CDR2 reads YYREEE (reference sequence). In DNA, the CDR3 is TGTGCCAGCAGCTCGGAATTTAGGGGGCGTCGGGACTATGGCTACACCTTC. Its translation: CASSSEFRGRRDYGYTF.

DNA for the CDR3: TGTGCCAGCAGCTCCAGACAGGGGAGAAACACCATATATTTT. Protein sequence: CASSSRQGRNTIYF. This chain connects TRBV7-2 to TRBJ1-3; TRBD1 aligns across 8 bases. This CDR3 comprises 14 residues. V dropped 4 bases and J dropped 5; count of bases not matched to a gene: 4. Germline V gives CDR1 SGHTA, CDR2 FQGNSA.

The chain recombines TRBV11-2 with TRBJ2-7; TRBD2 is a possible D gene (6 bases). The CDR3 is made up of 15 amino acids. The V gene lost 5 bases and the J gene lost 0 bases, with 14 bases spanning the gap. Germline loops: CDR1 SGHAT, CDR2 FQNNGV. In DNA, the CDR3 is TGTGCCAGCAGCCTGGGCGGGACCTTCTCCTACGAGCAGTACTTC. Its protein is CASSLGGTFSYEQYF.

The chain uses TRBV7-9 and TRBJ2-2; tentatively, D is TRBD1 (5 bases). V lost 4 bases to trimming and J lost 1 base, with 10 bases between them. CDR3 length: 15 amino acids. Germline loops: CDR1 SEHNR, CDR2 FQNEAQ (reference sequence). The CDR3 DNA is TGTGCCAGCAGCTCCGGACAATTGAACACCGGGGAGCTGTTTTTT. It translates to CASSSGQLNTGELFF.

The V and J genes are TRBV2 and TRBJ2-5; TRBD2 matches 7 bases. The CDR3 extends over 14 amino acids. Germline V gives CDR1 SNHLY, CDR2 FYNNEI. The V and J ends lost 2 bases and 3 bases, in that order; junction bases with no gene match: 3. Here the CDR3 reads CASSETSGEETQYF. The CDR3 nucleotides read TGTGCCAGCAGTGAAACCAGCGGGGAAGAGACCCAGTACTTC. The whole variable domain, remainder taken from reference TRBV2 and TRBJ2-5, is EPEVTQTPSHQVTQMGQEVILRCVPISNHLYFYWYRQILGQKVEFLVSFYNNEISEKSEIFDDQFSVERPDGSNFTLKIRSTKLEDSAMYFCASSETSGEETQYFGPGTRLLVL.

The CDR3 region is CASSRTRSGETEAFF. The DNA for the CDR3 is TGCGCCAGCAGCCGAACGAGATCAGGGGAAACTGAAGCTTTCTTT. The V and J genes are TRBV4-1 and TRBJ1-1; D possibly corresponds to TRBD1 (6 bases). The CDR3 sequence is 15 residues long. The germline V and J ends were trimmed by 4 bases and 5 bases, with 17 bases remaining between them. Germline loops: CDR1 MGHRA, CDR2 YSYEKL.

The rearrangement links TRBV2 to TRBJ1-2, with TRBD1 matching over 9 bases. CDR1 is SNHLY and CDR2 is FYNNEI in the germline V gene. The CDR3 runs 14 residues. Trimming took 4 bases from V and 5 from J; bases not matched to a gene: 5. The CDR3 nucleotides read TGTGCCAGCAGTGGAAGGGACAGGGCTTATGGCTACACCTTC. Its protein product is CASSGRDRAYGYTF.

The chain recombines TRBV18 with TRBJ1-4; a possible D gene is TRBD1 (5 bases). This CDR3 is 14 amino acids long. V was shortened by 4 bases and J by 5 bases, with 11 bases between the two germline ends. The germline CDR1 and CDR2 sequences are KGHSH and LQKENI. The CDR3 sequence: CASSRGTENEKLFF. The CDR3 region has the DNA TGTGCCAGCTCACGCGGGACGGAAAATGAAAAACTGTTTTTT.